These 16 T cell receptor beta chains came from one sample sequenced in a study of cytomegalovirus exposure and HLA in healthy donors. In the PCR, 60 Vbeta and 13 Jbeta primers were used. The repertoire was sequenced with immunoSEQ multiplex PCR; TCRdb's copy has only in-frame clones and lacks some. In the table there are some 110,000 clones, 65% to 75% of which are singletons. Sequencing was carried out using PBMCs. These receptors all stem from a young man in good health and CMV-seropositive.

This clone was counted many times. The chain couples TRBV4-3 to TRBJ1-4; D remains ambiguous. CDR3 length: 16 amino acids. Trimming pared 0 bases from V and 3 bases from J, leaving 11 bases between. Germline V gene sequence: CDR1 LGHNA, CDR2 YSLEER. CDR3 DNA: TGCGCCAGCAGCCAAGACGTGGCAGCGGCTAATGAAAAACTGTTTTTT. This gives the protein CASSQDVAAANEKLFF.

This chain's CDR3 is CASLQGVYGYTF. For the CDR3, the DNA is TGTGCCAGCTTACAGGGAGTCTATGGCTACACCTTC. The chain employs TRBV2 and TRBJ1-2; a weak D match, TRBD1 (6 bases). Trimming cost V 8 bases and J 4 bases, with 11 bases left between them. There are 12 residues in the CDR3. Germline CDR1 is SNHLY and CDR2 is FYNNEI.

V gene TRBV7-2 combines with J gene TRBJ2-7; 9 nucleotides line up with TRBD1. J lost 1 base, V lost 5 bases, and 3 bases had no gene match. CDR1 is SGHTA and CDR2 is FQGNSA in the germline V gene. There are 14 residues in the CDR3. CDR3 residues: CASSRGTGSYEQYF. For the CDR3, the DNA is TGTGCCAGCAGCCGCGGGACAGGGTCCTACGAGCAGTACTTC.

The gene calls are TRBV7-2 and TRBJ2-3; 7 bases map to TRBD1. Germline values: CDR1 SGHTA, CDR2 FQGNSA. The CDR3 contains 15 residues. After removal of 3 bases from V and 6 bases from J, the junction contained 9 bases not matched to a gene. The DNA of the CDR3 is TGTGCCAGCAGCTTTGACAGGGTCAAGACGGATACGCAGTATTTT. Its translation is CASSFDRVKTDTQYF.

The table lists this clone with a count of one. This sequence joins TRBV11-2 and TRBJ1-1; D might be TRBD1 (6 bases). With 5 bases removed from V and 1 base from J, the gap between germline ends came to 14 bases. Germline CDR1 and CDR2: SGHAT and FQNNGV. The CDR3 contains 15 residues. The CDR3 spells CASSLRTARNTEAFF. DNA for the CDR3: TGTGCCAGCAGCCTTAGGACAGCTCGGAACACTGAAGCTTTCTTT.

This chain links TRBV28 with TRBJ2-3; D is possibly TRBD2 (6 bases). Trimming took 5 bases from V and 6 from J, leaving 15 bases between them. The CDR3 spans 14 residues. Germline V CDR1 and CDR2: MDHEN, SYDVKM. CDR3 sequence reads: CASSLRRGRDTQYF. CDR3 in DNA: TGTGCCAGCAGTCTGCGGAGGGGTAGGGATACGCAGTATTTT.

The chain combines TRBV20-1 with TRBJ1-4, with D unresolved. The germline V gene encodes CDR1 DFQATT and CDR2 SNEGSKA (reference sequence). This CDR3 contains 10 residues. The CDR3 spells CSAPHEKLFF. CDR3 in DNA: TGCAGCGCGCCTCATGAAAAACTGTTTTTT.

V and J are TRBV30 and TRBJ1-4; 8 bases agree with TRBD1. CDR1 and CDR2 from the germline V gene are GTSNPN and SVGIG (reference sequence). The CDR3 contains 15 residues. Trimming took 1 base from V and 2 from J; bases not matched to a gene: 3. The CDR3 protein is CAWSGDRRTNEKLFF. The DNA for the CDR3 is TGTGCCTGGAGTGGGGACAGGCGTACTAATGAAAAACTGTTTTTT.

The V and J genes are TRBV7-2 and TRBJ1-2; D is unclear. V lost 5 bases and J lost 0, with 13 bases in between. Germline V gene sequence: CDR1 SGHTA, CDR2 FQGNSA. The CDR3 totals 15 residues. CDR3 in amino acids: CASSPHLLANYGYTF. The CDR3 nucleotides are TGTGCCAGCAGCCCCCATCTGTTAGCTAACTATGGCTACACCTTC.

The chain uses TRBV20-1 and TRBJ1-2; D ambiguous. The V end lost 1 base, the J end lost 13 bases, and 13 bases lay between the germline ends. The CDR3 consists of 11 residues. Germline V gene lookup returns CDR1 DFQATT and CDR2 SNEGSKA (reference sequence). The CDR3 spells CSARGAVPSTF. DNA of the CDR3: TGCAGTGCTAGAGGAGCGGTCCCCTCCACCTTC.

V gene TRBV7-6 combines with J gene TRBJ2-2; 8 positions agree with TRBD1. V trimming: 0 bases; J trimming: 0 bases; junction bases outside the gene matches: 12. Germline CDR1 reads SGHVS; CDR2 reads FNYEAQ. The CDR3 has 20 residues. The CDR3 here is CASSLAKSGGDLSNTGELFF. The CDR3 DNA is TGTGCCAGCAGCTTAGCTAAGTCAGGGGGCGACCTATCGAACACCGGGGAGCTGTTTTTT.

On this clone itself: The junction and the germline gene differ at one end; a read error may be behind it. The sample carries other DNA sequences with the same CDR3. The J gene is TRBJ2-7, the V gene TRBV7-2; 12 bases map to TRBD1. The V gene's germline CDR1 is SGHTA and CDR2 FQGNSA. This CDR3 spans 16 amino acids. In DNA, the CDR3 is TGTGCCAGCAGCTTAGGAGGGGGACAGGGGGCGTGGGGGCAGTATTTC. As protein: CASSLGGGQGAWGQYF.

This sequence joins TRBV6-5 and TRBJ2-7; possibly TRBD2 for D (6 bases). Trimming took 7 bases from V and 3 from J, leaving 16 bases between them. The CDR3 extends over 14 amino acids. CDR1 is MNHEY and CDR2 is SVGAGI in the germline V gene. CDR3 DNA sequence: TGTGCCAGCATCTGGGCCGAGGACTACTACGAGCAGTACTTC. This translates into CASIWAEDYYEQYF.

The gene calls are TRBV27 and TRBJ2-6; 9 bases are a match to TRBD1. The V gene end was trimmed by 6 bases and the J gene end by 2 bases; junction bases not matched to a gene: 2. The V gene's germline CDR1 is MNHEY and CDR2 SMNVEV (reference sequence). The CDR3 length is 15 residues. This CDR3 is CASRTGGTGANVLTF. The CDR3 bases are TGTGCCAGCAGGACAGGGGGGACTGGGGCCAACGTCCTGACTTTC.

The J gene is TRBJ1-5, the V gene TRBV5-1, with 8 bases lining up with TRBD1. The CDR3 extends over 15 amino acids. V lost 0 bases and J lost 1; bases outside the gene matches: 0. From germline, CDR1 is SGHRS and CDR2 YFSETQ. The CDR3 nucleotides are TGCGCCAGCAGCTTGGACAGGGGGAGCAATCAGCCCCAGCATTTT. Translating gives CASSLDRGSNQPQHF.

The J gene is TRBJ2-2, the V gene TRBV5-1, with 7 bases fitting TRBD1. This CDR3 is built from 15 residues. The trim removed 3 bases at V and 5 bases at J, leaving 7 bases unmatched. Per germline, CDR1 SGHRS and CDR2 YFSETQ. CDR3 protein: CASSSRQGVTGELFF. The CDR3 DNA is TGCGCCAGCAGCTCGAGACAGGGAGTAACCGGGGAGCTGTTTTTT.